Following are 5 T cell receptor beta chains from one sample sequenced in a study of T cell changes during pregnancy in multiple sclerosis. Assay used: immunoSEQ multiplex PCR; TCRdb lists only in-frame clones, some missing. Among around 96,000 clones listed, roughly 91% were seen once. Sequenced here: peripheral blood, sampled in the first trimester of pregnancy. The receptors shown here come from a female donor with multiple sclerosis, enrolled in a pregnancy study.

This chain uses TRBV4-2 with TRBJ2-7, with D possibly matching TRBD1 (6 bases). This CDR3 is 15 amino acids long. Trimming shortened V by 0 bases and J by 0 bases, and 9 bases separated the two germline ends. Germline V gene sequence: CDR1 LGHNA, CDR2 YNFKEQ. In nucleotides, the CDR3 is TGTGCCAGCAGCCAAGAGGGACACAGCTCCTACGAGCAGTACTTC. Translating it yields CASSQEGHSSYEQYF.

The chain links TRBV7-2 to TRBJ1-5; 11 bases match TRBD1. Germline trimming cut 4 bases from V and 6 bases from J; bases unmatched to any gene: 2. Germline CDR1 and CDR2: SGHTA and FQGNSA. CDR3 length equals 14 residues. The CDR3 reads CASSSDRGLQPQHF. For the CDR3, the DNA is TGTGCCAGCAGCTCGGACAGGGGGCTTCAGCCCCAGCATTTT.

The rearrangement uses TRBV4-1 and TRBJ2-7; TRBD2 agrees at 11 bases. CDR3 length: 15 residues. Germline values: CDR1 MGHRA, CDR2 YSYEKL. J gave up 4 bases and V 4 bases, and 6 bases lay outside the gene matches. The CDR3 sequence: CASSRSGTSGYEQYF. The DNA of the CDR3 is TGCGCCAGCAGCCGTTCCGGGACTAGCGGATACGAGCAGTACTTC.

As DNA, the CDR3 is TGTGCCAGCAGTGATTTGACAGGGCCGGGGAATTCACCCCTCCACTTT. Amino acid sequence: CASSDLTGPGNSPLHF. This chain joins TRBV6-1 and TRBJ1-6; 7 positions match TRBD1. This CDR3 has 16 amino acids. V dropped 3 bases and J dropped 7; count of bases not matched to a gene: 9. CDR1 and CDR2 from the germline V gene are MNHNS and SASEGT.

This chain links TRBV7-9 with TRBJ2-3, with 13 bases matching TRBD2. Germline-derived CDR1 and CDR2 are SEHNR and FQNEAQ (reference sequence). V lost 6 bases, J lost 1 base, and 1 base stayed unmatched. This CDR3 has 15 residues. The CDR3 nucleotides are TGTGCCAGCAGAGGGACTAGCGGGGGCACAGATACGCAGTATTTT. It specifies CASRGTSGGTDTQYF. The full variable domain, completed using reference TRBV7-9 and TRBJ2-3, is DTGVSQNPRHKITKRGQNVTFRCDPISEHNRLYWYRQTLGQGPEFLTYFQNEAQLEKSRLLSDRFSAERPKGSFSTLEIQRTEQGDSAMYLCASRGTSGGTDTQYFGPGTRLTVL.